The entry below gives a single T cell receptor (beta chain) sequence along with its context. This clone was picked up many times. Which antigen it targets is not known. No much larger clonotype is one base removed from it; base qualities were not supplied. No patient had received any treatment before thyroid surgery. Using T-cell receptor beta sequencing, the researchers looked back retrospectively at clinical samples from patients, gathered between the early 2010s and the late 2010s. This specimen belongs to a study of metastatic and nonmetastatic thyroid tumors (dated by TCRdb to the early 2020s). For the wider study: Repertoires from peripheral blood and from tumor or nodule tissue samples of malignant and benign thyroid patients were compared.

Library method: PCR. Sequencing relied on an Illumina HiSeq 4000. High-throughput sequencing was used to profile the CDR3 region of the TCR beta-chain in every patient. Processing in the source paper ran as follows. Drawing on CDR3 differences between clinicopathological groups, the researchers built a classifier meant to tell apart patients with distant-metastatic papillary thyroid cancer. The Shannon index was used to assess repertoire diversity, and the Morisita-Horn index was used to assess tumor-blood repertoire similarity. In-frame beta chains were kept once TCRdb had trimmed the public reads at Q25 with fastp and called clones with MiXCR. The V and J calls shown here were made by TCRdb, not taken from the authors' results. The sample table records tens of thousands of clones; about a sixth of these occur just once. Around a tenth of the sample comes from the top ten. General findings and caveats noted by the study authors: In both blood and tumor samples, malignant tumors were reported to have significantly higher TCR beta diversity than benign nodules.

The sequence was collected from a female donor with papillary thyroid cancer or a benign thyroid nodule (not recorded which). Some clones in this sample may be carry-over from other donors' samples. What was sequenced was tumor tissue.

The DNA sequence follows: TGTGCCAGCTCACCAGAAGGACAGGGGACCCGGCCCCAGCATTTT. The encoded protein is CASSPEGQGTRPQHF. This sequence uses TRBV18 and TRBJ1-5, and TRBD1 aligns with 9 junction nucleotides. The V end gives up 2 bases and the J end 9 bases, leaving 8 bases in the junction not matched to a gene. The CDR3 goes from the cysteine to the phenylalanine over 15 residues. The read is trimmed to its CDR3 DNA, 45 bases read in frame from base 1. The germline V gene sets CDR1 to KGHSH and CDR2 to LQKENI.